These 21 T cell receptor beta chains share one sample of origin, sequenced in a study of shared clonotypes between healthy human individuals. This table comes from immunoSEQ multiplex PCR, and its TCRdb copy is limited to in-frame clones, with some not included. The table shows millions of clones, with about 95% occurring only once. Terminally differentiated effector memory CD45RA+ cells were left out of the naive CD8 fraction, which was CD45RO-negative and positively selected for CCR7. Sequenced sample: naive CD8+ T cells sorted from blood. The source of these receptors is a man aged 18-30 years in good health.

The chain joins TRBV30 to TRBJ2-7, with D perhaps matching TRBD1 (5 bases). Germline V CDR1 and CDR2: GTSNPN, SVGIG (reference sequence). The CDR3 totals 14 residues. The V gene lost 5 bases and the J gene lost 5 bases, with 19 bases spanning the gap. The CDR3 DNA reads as TGTGCCTGGGCTCGGATGGGGCAGGGCGACGAGCAGTACTTC. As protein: CAWARMGQGDEQYF.

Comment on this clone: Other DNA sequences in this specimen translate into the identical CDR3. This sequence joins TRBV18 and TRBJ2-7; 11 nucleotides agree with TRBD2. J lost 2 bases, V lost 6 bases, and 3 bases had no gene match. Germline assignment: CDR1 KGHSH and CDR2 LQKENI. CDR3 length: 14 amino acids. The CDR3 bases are TGTGCCAGCTCCTTAGCGGGAGGGCCCTACGAGCAGTACTTC. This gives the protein CASSLAGGPYEQYF.

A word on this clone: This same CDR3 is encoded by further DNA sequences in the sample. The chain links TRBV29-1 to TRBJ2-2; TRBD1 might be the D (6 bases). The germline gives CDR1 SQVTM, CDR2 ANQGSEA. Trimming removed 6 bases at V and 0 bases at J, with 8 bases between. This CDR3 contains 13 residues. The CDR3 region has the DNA TGCAGCGTAAGGACAGCGAACACCGGGGAGCTGTTTTTT. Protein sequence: CSVRTANTGELFF.

The CDR3 sequence: CASSSMSDSSGANVLTF. The CDR3 nucleotides read TGTGCCAGCAGCTCCATGTCGGACAGCTCTGGGGCCAACGTCCTGACTTTC. The chain carries TRBV7-9 and TRBJ2-6, with D possibly matching TRBD1 (6 bases). This CDR3 spans 17 amino acids. Per the germline V gene, CDR1 is SEHNR and CDR2 is FQNEAQ (reference sequence). V shed 4 bases and J shed 0 bases, with 13 bases lying between them.

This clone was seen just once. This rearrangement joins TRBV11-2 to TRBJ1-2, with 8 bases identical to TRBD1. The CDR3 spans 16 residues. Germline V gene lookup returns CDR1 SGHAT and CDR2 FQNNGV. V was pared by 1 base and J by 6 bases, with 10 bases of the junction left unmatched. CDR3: CASSLGEGTGNHGYTF. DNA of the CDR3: TGTGCCAGCAGCTTAGGGGAGGGGACAGGAAATCATGGCTACACCTTC.

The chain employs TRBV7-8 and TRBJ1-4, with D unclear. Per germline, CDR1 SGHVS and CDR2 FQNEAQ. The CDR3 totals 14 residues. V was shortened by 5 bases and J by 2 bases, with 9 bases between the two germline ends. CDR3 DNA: TGTGCCAGCAGCCCCCTATACACTAATGAAAAACTGTTTTTT. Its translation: CASSPLYTNEKLFF.

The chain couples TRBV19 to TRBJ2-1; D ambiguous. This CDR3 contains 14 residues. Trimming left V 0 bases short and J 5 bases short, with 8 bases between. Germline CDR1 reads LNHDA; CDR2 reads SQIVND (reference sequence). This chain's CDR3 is CASSIEESDNEQFF. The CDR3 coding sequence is TGTGCCAGTAGTATAGAGGAGTCGGACAATGAGCAGTTCTTC.

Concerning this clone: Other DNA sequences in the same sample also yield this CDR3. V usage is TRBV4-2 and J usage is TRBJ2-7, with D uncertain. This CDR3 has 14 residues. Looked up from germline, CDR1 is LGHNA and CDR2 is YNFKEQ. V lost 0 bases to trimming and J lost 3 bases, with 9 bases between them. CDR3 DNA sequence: TGTGCCAGCAGCCAAGATCCGGGCAGCTACGAGCAGTACTTC. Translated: CASSQDPGSYEQYF.

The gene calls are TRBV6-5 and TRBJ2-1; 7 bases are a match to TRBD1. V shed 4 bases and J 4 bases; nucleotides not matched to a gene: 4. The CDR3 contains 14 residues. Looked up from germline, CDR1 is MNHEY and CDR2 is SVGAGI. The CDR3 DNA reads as TGTGCCAGCAGTTGGGACAGCGATTACAATGAGCAGTTCTTC. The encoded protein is CASSWDSDYNEQFF.

CDR3 sequence: CASAQGRGGYQETQYF. The CDR3 DNA follows: TGTGCCAGCGCTCAGGGGCGCGGAGGGTACCAAGAGACCCAGTACTTC. V usage is TRBV6-6 and J usage is TRBJ2-5; the D call may be TRBD1 or TRBD2 (6 bases each). CDR3 length equals 16 residues. Germline assignment: CDR1 MNHNY and CDR2 SVGAGI (reference sequence). With 8 bases removed from V and 0 bases from J, the gap between germline ends came to 19 bases.

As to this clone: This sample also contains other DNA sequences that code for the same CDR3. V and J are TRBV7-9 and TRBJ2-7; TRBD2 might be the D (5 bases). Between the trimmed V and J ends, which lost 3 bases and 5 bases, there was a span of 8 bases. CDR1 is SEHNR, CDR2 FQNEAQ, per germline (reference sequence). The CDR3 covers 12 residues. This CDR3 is CASSFSGNEQYF. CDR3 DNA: TGTGCCAGCAGCTTTTCGGGGAACGAGCAGTACTTC.

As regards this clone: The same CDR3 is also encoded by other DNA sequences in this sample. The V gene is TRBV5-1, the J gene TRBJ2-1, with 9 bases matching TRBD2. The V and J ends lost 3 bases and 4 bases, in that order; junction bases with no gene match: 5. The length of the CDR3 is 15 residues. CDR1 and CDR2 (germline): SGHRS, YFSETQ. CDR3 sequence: CASSSLAGGYNEQFF. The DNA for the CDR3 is TGCGCCAGCAGCTCCCTGGCGGGGGGGTACAATGAGCAGTTCTTC.

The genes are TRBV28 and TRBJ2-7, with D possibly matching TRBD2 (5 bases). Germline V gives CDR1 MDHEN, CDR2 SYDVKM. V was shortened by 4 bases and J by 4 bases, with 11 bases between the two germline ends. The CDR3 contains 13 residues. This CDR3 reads CASSSGELYEQYF. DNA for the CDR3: TGTGCCAGCAGTTCTGGGGAGTTATACGAGCAGTACTTC.

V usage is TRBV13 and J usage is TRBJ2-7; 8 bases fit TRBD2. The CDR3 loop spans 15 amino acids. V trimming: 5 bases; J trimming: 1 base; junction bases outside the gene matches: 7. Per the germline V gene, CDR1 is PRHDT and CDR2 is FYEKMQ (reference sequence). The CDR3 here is CASSALADQSYEQYF. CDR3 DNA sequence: TGTGCCAGCAGCGCACTAGCGGACCAGTCCTACGAGCAGTACTTC.

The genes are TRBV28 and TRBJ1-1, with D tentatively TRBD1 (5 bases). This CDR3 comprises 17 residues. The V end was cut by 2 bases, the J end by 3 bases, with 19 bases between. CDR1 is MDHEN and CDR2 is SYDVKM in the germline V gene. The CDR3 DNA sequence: TGTGCCAGCAGTTTACTCGGCCTACCAGGGAGGGACACTGAAGCTTTCTTT. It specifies CASSLLGLPGRDTEAFF. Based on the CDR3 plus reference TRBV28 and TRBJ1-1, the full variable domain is DVKVTQSSRYLVKRTGEKVFLECVQDMDHENMFWYRQDPGLGLRLIYFSYDVKMKEKGDIPEGYSVSREKKERFSLILESASTNQTSMYLCASSLLGLPGRDTEAFFGQGTRLTVV.

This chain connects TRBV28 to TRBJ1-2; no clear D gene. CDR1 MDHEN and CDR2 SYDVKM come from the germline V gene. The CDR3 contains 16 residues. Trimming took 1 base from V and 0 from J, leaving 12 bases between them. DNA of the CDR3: TGTGCCAGCAGTTTATTCGCGGCACCTACTAACTATGGCTACACCTTC. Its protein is CASSLFAAPTNYGYTF.

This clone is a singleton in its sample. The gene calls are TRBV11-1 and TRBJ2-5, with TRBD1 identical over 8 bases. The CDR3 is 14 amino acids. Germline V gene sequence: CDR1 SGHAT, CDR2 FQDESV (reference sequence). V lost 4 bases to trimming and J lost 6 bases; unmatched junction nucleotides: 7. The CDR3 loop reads CASSSTGGGKTQYF. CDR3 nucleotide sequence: TGTGCCAGCAGCTCCACAGGGGGAGGAAAGACCCAGTACTTC. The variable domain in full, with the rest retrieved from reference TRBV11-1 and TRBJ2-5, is EAEVAQSPRYKITEKSQAVAFWCDPISGHATLYWYRQILGQGPELLVQFQDESVVDDSQLPKDRFSAERLKGVDSTLKIQPAELGDSAMYLCASSSTGGGKTQYFGPGTRLLVL.

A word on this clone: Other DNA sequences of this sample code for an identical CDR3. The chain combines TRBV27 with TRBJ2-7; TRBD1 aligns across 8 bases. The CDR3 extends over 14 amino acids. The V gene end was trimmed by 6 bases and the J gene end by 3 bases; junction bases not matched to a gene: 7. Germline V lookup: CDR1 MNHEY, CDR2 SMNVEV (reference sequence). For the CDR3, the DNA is TGTGCCAGCAGCCCACAGGGGGGAGGCTACGAGCAGTACTTC. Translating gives CASSPQGGGYEQYF.

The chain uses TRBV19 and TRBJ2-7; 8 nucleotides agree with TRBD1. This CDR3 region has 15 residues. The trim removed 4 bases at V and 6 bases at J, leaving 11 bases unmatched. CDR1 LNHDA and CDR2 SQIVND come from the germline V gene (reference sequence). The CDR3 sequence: CASSNPMDRVTEQYF. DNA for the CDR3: TGTGCCAGTAGTAACCCAATGGACAGGGTTACCGAGCAGTACTTC.

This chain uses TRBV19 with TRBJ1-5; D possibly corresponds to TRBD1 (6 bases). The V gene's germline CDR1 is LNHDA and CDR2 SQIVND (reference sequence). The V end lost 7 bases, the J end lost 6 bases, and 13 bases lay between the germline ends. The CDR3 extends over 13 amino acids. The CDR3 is CASTIGGAQPQHF. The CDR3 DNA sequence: TGTGCCAGTACCATTGGGGGGGCTCAGCCCCAGCATTTT.

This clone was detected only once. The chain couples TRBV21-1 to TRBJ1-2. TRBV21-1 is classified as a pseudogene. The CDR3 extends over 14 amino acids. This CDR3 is CASSKDPAYYGYTF. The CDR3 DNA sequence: TGTGCCAGCAGCAAAGACCCGGCGTACTATGGCTACACCTTC.